The T cell receptor (beta chain) described here comes from a study of molecular identifiers for immune sequencing clone quantification. The study, taken as a whole, reports: Whereas clones above 20 RNA copies held under 1% of naive-cell molecules, they held over 98% of effector molecules.

The CDR3 is 17 amino acids. V trimming: 0 bases; J trimming: 7 bases; junction bases outside the gene matches: 9. CDR1 and CDR2 (germline): SGDLS, YYNGEE. TCRdb called the PCR reads again in MiXCR, with one record for every CDR3 protein. Here the sample spans under 650,000 distinct CDR3 sequences, 15% to 20% being singletons. The table lists this clonotype with many counts. Its antigen remains unidentified. It was from around 18,000 to 910,000 sorted cells, with 10%, 30% or 50% RNA, that naive CD8 libraries came. The chain carries TRBV9 and TRBJ1-5, with 11 bases aligning to TRBD1. The sequence was obtained from a human donor in good health. Some libraries in this study had Jurkat cell RNA spiked in. Sequenced material: naive CD8+ T cells from blood, with Jurkat cell RNA spiked in. Subset specified: FACS-sorted CD8+CD4-CCR7+CD45RA+ naive T cells. The CDR3 region is CASSVGSGTGGGQPQHF. The CDR3 nucleotides are TGTGCCAGCAGCGTAGGGTCCGGGACAGGGGGGGGGCAGCCCCAGCATTTT.